The 3 T cell receptor beta chains in this list originate from one sample, sequenced in a study of glioma-infiltrating T cells. Amplification of TCR alpha and beta CDR3 regions from RNA used iRepertoire nested multiplex PCR. One entry per CDR3 protein, called by TCRdb with MiXCR from the multiplex PCR reads. This table holds a few hundred thousand distinct CDR3 sequences, about 40% found once. The sequenced material came from glioma tissue, nonneoplastic brain tissue, or PBMCs (not recorded which). The receptors derive from a human donor with low-grade glioma or glioblastoma, undergoing nonglioma brain surgery, or in good health (not recorded which).

The CDR3 reads CASSGDSASSNQPQHF. Written as DNA, the CDR3 is TGTGCCAGCAGTGGGGACTCGGCTTCGAGCAATCAGCCCCAGCATTTT. The chain uses TRBV28 and TRBJ1-5; D might be TRBD1 (5 bases). The CDR3 contains 16 residues. CDR1 and CDR2 from the germline V gene are MDHEN and SYDVKM. Deletions cut 5 bases from V and 1 base from J, with 15 bases between.

This clonotype was seen more than once but under ten times. The V gene is TRBV20-1, the J gene TRBJ2-1; D is perhaps TRBD1 (5 bases). The germline CDR1 and CDR2 sequences are DFQATT and SNEGSKA (reference sequence). The CDR3 contains 15 residues. V was trimmed by 0 bases and J by 3 bases, leaving 12 bases between them. The CDR3 loop reads CSARDSGKDYNEQFF. For the CDR3, the DNA is TGCAGTGCTAGAGATTCAGGGAAGGACTACAATGAGCAGTTCTTC.

A few counts support this clonotype. The rearrangement links TRBV5-4 to TRBJ2-4, with D hard to call. CDR1 is SGHNT, CDR2 YYREEE, per germline (reference sequence). The CDR3 length is 14 residues. Deletions cut 0 bases from V and 4 bases from J, with 8 bases between. CDR3 bases: TGTGCCAGCAGCTTGGACCAGGAAAAAAACATTCAGTACTTC. Translated: CASSLDQEKNIQYF.